The present TCR beta chain was sequenced within a study of PD-1 blockade in classical Hodgkin lymphoma. Study observations and caveats: Whoever responded completely had baseline diversity much like that seen in newly diagnosed patients. A significant rise in TCR diversity by C4D1 was seen for CD4+ but not CD8+ cells.

Profiling relied on immunoSEQ multiplex PCR, and the TCRdb table lists in-frame clones only, not all of them. The data hold around 30,000 clones, with around 90% observed a single time. CDR1 and CDR2 (germline): SGDLS, YYNGEE. This CDR3 is built from 17 residues. The V segment lost 4 bases and the J segment 0 bases; nucleotides outside the gene matches: 8. Comments on this clone: Antigen: not known.

The time point here: cycle 4 day 1 (C4D1), after six to seven weeks of nivolumab. Relapses following autologous stem cell transplantation were seen in all patients, with brentuximab vedotin exposure varying. Negative selection with magnetic separation was used to purify CD4+ T cells from thawed PBMCs. Material: CD4+ T cells from blood, obtained before the fourth cycle of nivolumab. The source is a human donor with classical Hodgkin lymphoma. This chain joins TRBV9 and TRBJ2-3; 10 positions match TRBD1. CDR3 sequence: CASSIRSGQGSTDTQYF. In DNA, the CDR3 is TGTGCCAGCAGCATACGCTCGGGACAGGGGAGCACAGATACGCAGTATTTT.